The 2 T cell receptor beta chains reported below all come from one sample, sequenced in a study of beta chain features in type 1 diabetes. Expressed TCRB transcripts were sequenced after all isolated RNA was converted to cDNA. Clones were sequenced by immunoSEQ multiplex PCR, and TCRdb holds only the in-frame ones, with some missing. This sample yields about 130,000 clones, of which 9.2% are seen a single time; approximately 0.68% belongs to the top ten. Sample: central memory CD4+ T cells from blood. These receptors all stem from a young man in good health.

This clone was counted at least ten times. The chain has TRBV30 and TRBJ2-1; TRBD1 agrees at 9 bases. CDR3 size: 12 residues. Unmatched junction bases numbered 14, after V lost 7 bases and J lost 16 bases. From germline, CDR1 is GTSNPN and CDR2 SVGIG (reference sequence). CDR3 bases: TGTGCCTCCCGAAACACGGGACAGGGTATCTTCTTC. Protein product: CASRNTGQGIFF.

The CDR3 reads CASSPLTSGALYNEQFF. The CDR3 coding sequence is TGTGCCAGCTCACCCCTGACTAGCGGGGCACTTTACAATGAGCAGTTCTTC. The chain recombines TRBV18 with TRBJ2-1; 11 positions match TRBD2. This CDR3 has 17 amino acids. The V and J ends lost 3 bases and 4 bases, in that order; junction bases with no gene match: 8. Germline V gives CDR1 KGHSH, CDR2 LQKENI.